This T cell receptor beta chain was sequenced during a study of response to subunit inactivated influenza vaccine (dated by TCRdb to the late 2010s). As for the study more broadly: Deep quantitative T cell receptor repertoire profiling was used in the study to track responses to a trivalent subunit inactivated influenza vaccine. What the authors observed across the whole study: The authors suggested that each seasonal influenza vaccination may recruit only a limited number of new T cells.

The table lists this clonotype with a few counts. Its antigen is unknown. Base qualities are not provided; no much larger clone lies one nucleotide away. The library was produced with RT-PCR. Sequencing was performed on an Illumina HiSeq 2500. TCRdb reran the public reads through fastp at Q25 and MiXCR, keeping productive beta chains. Identical CDR3 protein sequences are pooled into one entry, listed with their most common genes and DNA. Across this sample there are about 500,000 distinct CDR3 sequences, with 16% seen only once. The ten largest make up approximately 3% of the sample. The CDR3 starts with the cysteine, ends with the phenylalanine, and has 13 residues. Here the CDR3 DNA is all that survives: 39 bases in frame from base 1. From the germline V gene, CDR1 is SGHDN and CDR2 is FVKESK. Trimming removed 1 base from V and 8 bases from J, leaving 11 bases between the germline ends.

This receptor was obtained from a man between 50 and 75 years old who received an inactivated influenza vaccine. Donor details come from another sample of the same person, matched by shared clones. The starting material was CD4+ T cells sorted from PBMCs, obtained approximately 25 months after vaccination. The chain employs TRBV14 and TRBJ1-2; no confident D gene assignment can be made. The bases are TGTGCCAGCAGCCAAGCGGACCATTTGGGCTACACCTTC. It is translated as CASSQADHLGYTF.